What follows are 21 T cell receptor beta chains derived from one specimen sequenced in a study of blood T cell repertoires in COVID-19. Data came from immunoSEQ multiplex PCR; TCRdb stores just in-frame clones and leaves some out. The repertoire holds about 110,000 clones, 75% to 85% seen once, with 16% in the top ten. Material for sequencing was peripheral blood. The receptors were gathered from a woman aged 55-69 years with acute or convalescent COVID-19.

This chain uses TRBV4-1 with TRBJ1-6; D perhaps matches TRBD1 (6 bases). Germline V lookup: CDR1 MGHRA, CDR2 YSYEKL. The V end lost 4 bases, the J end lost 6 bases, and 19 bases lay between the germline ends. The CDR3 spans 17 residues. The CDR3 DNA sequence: TGCGCCAGCAGCCGGTTTGGAAGGGGGGAGGGTAATTCACCCCTCCACTTT. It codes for CASSRFGRGEGNSPLHF.

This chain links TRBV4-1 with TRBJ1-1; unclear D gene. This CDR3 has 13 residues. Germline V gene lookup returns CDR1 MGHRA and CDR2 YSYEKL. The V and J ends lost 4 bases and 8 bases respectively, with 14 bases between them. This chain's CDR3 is CASSPLVGREAFF. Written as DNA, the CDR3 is TGCGCCAGCAGCCCCCTTGTAGGGAGGGAAGCTTTCTTT.

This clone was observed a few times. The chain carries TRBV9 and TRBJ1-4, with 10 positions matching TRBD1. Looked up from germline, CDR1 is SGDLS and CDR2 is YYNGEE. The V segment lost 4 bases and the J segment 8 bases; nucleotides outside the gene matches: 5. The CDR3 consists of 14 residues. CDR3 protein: CASSPGGQGEKLFF. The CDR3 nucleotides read TGTGCCAGCAGCCCGGGGGGACAGGGGGAAAAACTGTTTTTT. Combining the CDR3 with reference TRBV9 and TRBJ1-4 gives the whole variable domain DSGVTQTPKHLITATGQRVTLRCSPRSGDLSVYWYQQSLDQGLQFLIQYYNGEERAKGNILERFSAQQFPDLHSELNLSSLELGDSALYFCASSPGGQGEKLFFGSGTQLSVL.

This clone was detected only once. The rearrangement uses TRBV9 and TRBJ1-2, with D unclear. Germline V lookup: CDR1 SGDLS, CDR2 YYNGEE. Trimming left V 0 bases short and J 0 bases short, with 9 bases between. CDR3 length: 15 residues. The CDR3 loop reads CASSVGTQPNYGYTF. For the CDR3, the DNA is TGTGCCAGCAGCGTAGGGACTCAACCTAACTATGGCTACACCTTC.

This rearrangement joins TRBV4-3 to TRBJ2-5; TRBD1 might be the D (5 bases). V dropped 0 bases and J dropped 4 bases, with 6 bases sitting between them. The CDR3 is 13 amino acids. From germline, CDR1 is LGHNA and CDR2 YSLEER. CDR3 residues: CASSQDRGETQYF. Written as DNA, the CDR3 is TGCGCCAGCAGCCAAGATAGGGGAGAGACCCAGTACTTC.

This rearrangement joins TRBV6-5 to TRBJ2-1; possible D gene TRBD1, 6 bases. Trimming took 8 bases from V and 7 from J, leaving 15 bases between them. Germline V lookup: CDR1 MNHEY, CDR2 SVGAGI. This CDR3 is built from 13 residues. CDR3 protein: CASRVYQGNEQFF. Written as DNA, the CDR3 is TGTGCCAGCCGGGTTTACCAGGGGAATGAGCAGTTCTTC.

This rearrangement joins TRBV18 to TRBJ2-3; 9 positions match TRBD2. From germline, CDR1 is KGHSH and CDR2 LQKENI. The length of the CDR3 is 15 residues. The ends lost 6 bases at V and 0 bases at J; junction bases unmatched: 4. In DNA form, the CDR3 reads TGTGCCAGCTCGCGAACTAGCGGGAGCACAGATACGCAGTATTTT. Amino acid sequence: CASSRTSGSTDTQYF.

The CDR3 sequence: CASSLSGGARETQYF. CDR3 sequence (DNA): TGTGCCAGCAGCTTAAGCGGGGGGGCGAGGGAGACCCAGTACTTC. The chain recombines TRBV7-3 with TRBJ2-5, with 9 bases identical to TRBD2. V shed 1 base and J 5 bases; nucleotides not matched to a gene: 5. This CDR3 spans 15 amino acids. The germline gives CDR1 SGHTA, CDR2 FQGTGA.

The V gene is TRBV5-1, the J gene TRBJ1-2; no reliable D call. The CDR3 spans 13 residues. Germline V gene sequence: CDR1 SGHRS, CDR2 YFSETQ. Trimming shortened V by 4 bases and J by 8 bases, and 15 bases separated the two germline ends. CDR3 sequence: CASSPISEGGYTF. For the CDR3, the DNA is TGCGCCAGCAGCCCCATCTCGGAGGGCGGCTACACCTTC.

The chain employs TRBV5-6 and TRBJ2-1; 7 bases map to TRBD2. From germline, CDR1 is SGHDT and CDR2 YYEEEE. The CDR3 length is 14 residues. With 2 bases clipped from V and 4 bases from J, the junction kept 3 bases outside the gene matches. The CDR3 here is CASSFFGGYNEQFF. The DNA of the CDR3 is TGTGCCAGCAGCTTCTTCGGGGGGTACAATGAGCAGTTCTTC.

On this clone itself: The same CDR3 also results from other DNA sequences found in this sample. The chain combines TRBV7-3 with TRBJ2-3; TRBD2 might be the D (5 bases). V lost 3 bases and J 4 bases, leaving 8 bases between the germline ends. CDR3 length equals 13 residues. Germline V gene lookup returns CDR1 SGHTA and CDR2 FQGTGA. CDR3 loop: CASSFGVADTQYF. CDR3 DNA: TGTGCCAGCAGCTTCGGGGTAGCAGATACGCAGTATTTT.

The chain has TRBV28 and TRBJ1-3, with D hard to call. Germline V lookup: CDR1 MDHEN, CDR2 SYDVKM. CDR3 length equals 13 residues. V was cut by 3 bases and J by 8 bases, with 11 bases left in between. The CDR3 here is CASSFIPGDTIYF. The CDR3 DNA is TGTGCCAGCAGTTTTATCCCCGGAGACACCATATATTTT. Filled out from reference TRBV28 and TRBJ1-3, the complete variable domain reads DVKVTQSSRYLVKRTGEKVFLECVQDMDHENMFWYRQDPGLGLRLIYFSYDVKMKEKGDIPEGYSVSREKKERFSLILESASTNQTSMYLCASSFIPGDTIYFGEGSWLTVV.

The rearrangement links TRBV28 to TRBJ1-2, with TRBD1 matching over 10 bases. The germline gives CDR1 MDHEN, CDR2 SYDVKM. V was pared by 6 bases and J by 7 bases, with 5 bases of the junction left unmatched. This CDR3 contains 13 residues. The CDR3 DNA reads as TGTGCCAGCAGAGACAGGGGGCGCGGTGGCTACACCTTC. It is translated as CASRDRGRGGYTF.

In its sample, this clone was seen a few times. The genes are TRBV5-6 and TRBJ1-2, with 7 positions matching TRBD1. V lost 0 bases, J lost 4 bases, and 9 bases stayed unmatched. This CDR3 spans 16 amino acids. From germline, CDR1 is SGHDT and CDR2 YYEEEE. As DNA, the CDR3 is TGTGCCAGCAGCTTGGATGCGACAGGGAAATCCTATGGCTACACCTTC. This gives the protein CASSLDATGKSYGYTF. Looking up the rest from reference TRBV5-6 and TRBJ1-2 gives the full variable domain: DAGVTQSPTHLIKTRGQQVTLRCSPKSGHDTVSWYQQALGQGPQFIFQYYEEEERQRGNFPDRFSGHQFPNYSSELNVNALLLGDSALYLCASSLDATGKSYGYTFGSGTRLTVV.

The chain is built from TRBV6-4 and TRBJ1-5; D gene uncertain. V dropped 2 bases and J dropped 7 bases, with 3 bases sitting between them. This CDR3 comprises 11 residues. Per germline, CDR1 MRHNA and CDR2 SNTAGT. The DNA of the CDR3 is TGTGCCAGCAGTGACGGCCAGCCCCAGCATTTT. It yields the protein CASSDGQPQHF.

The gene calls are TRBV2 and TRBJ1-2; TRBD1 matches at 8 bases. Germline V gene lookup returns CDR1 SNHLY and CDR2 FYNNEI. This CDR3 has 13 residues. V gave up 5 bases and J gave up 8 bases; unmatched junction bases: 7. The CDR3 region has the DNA TGTGCCAGCAGTCGGCAGGGGGCAGACGGCTACACCTTC. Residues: CASSRQGADGYTF.

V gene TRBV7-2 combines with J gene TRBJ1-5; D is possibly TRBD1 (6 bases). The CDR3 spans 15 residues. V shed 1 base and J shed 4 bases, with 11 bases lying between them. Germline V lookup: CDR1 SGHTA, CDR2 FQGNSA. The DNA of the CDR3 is TGTGCCAGCAGCTTAGAAGGGGGAAGGAATCAGCCCCAGCATTTT. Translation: CASSLEGGRNQPQHF. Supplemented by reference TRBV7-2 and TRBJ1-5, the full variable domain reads GAGVSQSPSNKVTEKGKDVELRCDPISGHTALYWYRQSLGQGLEFLIYFQGNSAPDKSGLPSDRFSAERTGGSVSTLTIQRTQQEDSAVYLCASSLEGGRNQPQHFGDGTRLSIL.

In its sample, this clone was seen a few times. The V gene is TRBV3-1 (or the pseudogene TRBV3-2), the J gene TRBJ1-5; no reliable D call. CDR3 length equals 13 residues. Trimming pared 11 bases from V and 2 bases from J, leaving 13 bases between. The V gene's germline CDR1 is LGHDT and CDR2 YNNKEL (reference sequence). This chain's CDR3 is CARPRLGNQPQHF. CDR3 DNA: TGTGCCCGGCCGAGACTTGGCAATCAGCCCCAGCATTTT.

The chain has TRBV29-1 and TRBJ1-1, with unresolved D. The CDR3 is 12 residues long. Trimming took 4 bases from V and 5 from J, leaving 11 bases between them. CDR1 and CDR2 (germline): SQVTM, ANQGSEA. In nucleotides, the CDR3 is TGCAGCGTTGTGCTGGGAGGAACTGAAGCTTTCTTT. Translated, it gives CSVVLGGTEAFF.

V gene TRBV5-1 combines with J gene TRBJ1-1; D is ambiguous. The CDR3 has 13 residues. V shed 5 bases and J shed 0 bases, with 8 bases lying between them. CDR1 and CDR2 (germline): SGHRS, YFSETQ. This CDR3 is CASRLSMNTEAFF. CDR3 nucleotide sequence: TGCGCCAGCAGATTGTCCATGAACACTGAAGCTTTCTTT.

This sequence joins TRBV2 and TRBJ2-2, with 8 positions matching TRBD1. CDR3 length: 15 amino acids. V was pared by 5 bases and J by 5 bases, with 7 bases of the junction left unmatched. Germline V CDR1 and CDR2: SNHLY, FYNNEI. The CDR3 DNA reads TGTGCCAGCAGTTTGGACAGGGTGTGGACCGGGGAGCTGTTTTTT. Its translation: CASSLDRVWTGELFF.